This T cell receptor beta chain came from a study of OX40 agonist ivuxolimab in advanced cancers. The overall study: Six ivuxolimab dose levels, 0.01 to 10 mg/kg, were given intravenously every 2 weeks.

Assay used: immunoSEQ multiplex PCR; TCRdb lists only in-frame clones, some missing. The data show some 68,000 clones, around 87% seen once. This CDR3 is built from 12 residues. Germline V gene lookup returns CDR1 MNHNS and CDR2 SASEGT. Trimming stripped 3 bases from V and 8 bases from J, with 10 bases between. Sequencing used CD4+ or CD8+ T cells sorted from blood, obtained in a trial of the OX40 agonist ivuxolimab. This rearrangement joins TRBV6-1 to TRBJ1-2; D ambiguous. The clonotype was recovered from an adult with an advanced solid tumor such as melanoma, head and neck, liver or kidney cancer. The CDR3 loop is CASSENLRGYTF. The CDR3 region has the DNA TGTGCCAGCAGTGAGAATCTGAGGGGCTACACCTTC.